This is a list of T cell receptor beta chains from one sample in a study of blood T cell repertoires in COVID-19. Method: immunoSEQ multiplex PCR; TCRdb's copy keeps in-frame clones and lacks some. The top ten hold 3% to 4% of the sample, which has around 220,000 clones, roughly three quarters seen once. Source material: peripheral blood. The receptor source for this set is a woman in her forties with active or convalescent COVID-19. Both conserved end residues are part of each CDR3. D genes are given only for firm matches. Clone size appears in some rows only: once, few, many, or a class for an expanded clone.

CDR3 protein	CDR3 DNA	V gene	J gene	D gene	clone size
CASSSRNTEAFF	TGTGCCAGCAGTTCGCGGAACACTGAAGCTTTCTTT	TRBV6-5	TRBJ1-1	-	-
CASSPTGSDTEAFF	TGTGCCAGCTCCCCGACAGGGTCGGACACTGAAGCTTTCTTT	TRBV18	TRBJ1-1	TRBD1	-
CASSWSSGNTIYF	TGTGCCAGCAGTTGGAGCTCTGGAAACACCATATATTTT	TRBV12-3/TRBV12-4	TRBJ1-3	-	-
CASRGGGQGPAGTRSSTDTQYF	TGCGCCAGCAGAGGCGGGGGACAGGGGCCCGCGGGGACCAGATCTAGCACAGATACGCAGTATTTT	TRBV10-1	TRBJ2-3	TRBD1	-
CASSQEGGLNF	TGTGCCAGCAGCCAAGAGGGAGGGCTCAACTTC	TRBV3-1/TRBV3-2	TRBJ1-2	-	-
CASSVQIDNEQFF	TGTGCCAGCAGCGTACAGATCGACAATGAGCAGTTCTTC	TRBV9	TRBJ2-1	-	-
CASSYGQGRSYEQYF	TGTGCCAGCAGCTACGGACAGGGTAGGTCCTACGAGCAGTACTTC	TRBV27	TRBJ2-7	TRBD1	-
CATRLLRMGSPLHF	TGTGCCACCCGACTCTTACGGATGGGTTCACCCCTCCACTTT	TRBV6-5	TRBJ1-6	-	once
CASSVQGVLNYGYTF	TGTGCCAGTAGCGTCCAAGGAGTTCTTAACTATGGCTACACCTTC	TRBV19	TRBJ1-2	-	-
CASSPDPWNGETQYF	TGTGCCAGCAGTCCCGATCCGTGGAACGGGGAGACCCAGTACTTC	TRBV6-5	TRBJ2-5	-	-
CASSLVLGGDNSPLHF	TGCGCCAGCAGCTTGGTTTTAGGGGGAGATAATTCACCCCTCCACTTT	TRBV5-1	TRBJ1-6	-	few
CASSLGARSLEQYF	TGTGCCAGCAGCTTAGGGGCAAGGTCTCTCGAGCAGTACTTC	TRBV11-2	TRBJ2-7	-	once
CASSSGSGGDTQYF	TGTGCCAGCAGTTCGGGCAGCGGGGGAGATACGCAGTATTTT	TRBV6-5	TRBJ2-3	TRBD2	-
CASSPTGLAGIEQYF	TGCGCCAGCAGCCCCACCGGACTAGCGGGGATCGAGCAGTACTTC	TRBV5-1	TRBJ2-7	TRBD2	-
CASSYSPGGHTDTQYF	TGTGCCAGCAGTTACTCCCCGGGGGGACACACAGATACGCAGTATTTT	TRBV6-5	TRBJ2-3	-	-
CASSEGPPPRETQYF	TGTGCCAGCAGTGAAGGTCCTCCTCCCAGAGAGACCCAGTACTTC	TRBV25-1	TRBJ2-5	-	-
CAWSGGRGTDTQYF	TGTGCCTGGAGCGGGGGGCGTGGCACAGATACGCAGTATTTT	TRBV30	TRBJ2-3	-	-
CANSLPNSNEQFF	TGTGCCAACAGCTTACCCAACAGCAATGAGCAGTTCTTC	TRBV11-2	TRBJ2-1	-	-
CASSLQVAGGNEQFF	TGTGCCAGCAGTTTACAGGTAGCGGGGGGGAATGAGCAGTTCTTC	TRBV28	TRBJ2-1	TRBD2	few
CASDPAGVRTEAFF	TGTGCCAGCGATCCCGCGGGCGTTCGGACTGAAGCTTTCTTT	TRBV27	TRBJ1-1	-	once
CASSFGQGNTGELFF	TGTGCCAGCAGTTTCGGACAGGGTAACACCGGGGAGCTGTTTTTT	TRBV6-5	TRBJ2-2	TRBD1	-
CSGGRDTTNYGYTF	TGCAGCGGGGGCCGGGACACTACTAACTATGGCTACACCTTC	TRBV29-1	TRBJ1-2	-	few
CASSPFAGGLTDTQYF	TGTGCCAGCAGCCCCTTTGCGGGGGGTTTGACAGATACGCAGTATTTT	TRBV5-4	TRBJ2-3	TRBD2	-
CASARGGLNTEAFF	TGTGCCAGCGCAAGGGGCGGTCTTAACACTGAAGCTTTCTTT	TRBV6-5	TRBJ1-1	-	-
CASSQGRTGIEAFF	TGCGCCAGCAGCCAAGGCAGAACAGGGATCGAAGCTTTCTTT	TRBV4-1	TRBJ1-1	-	-
CASSNRDWGADTQYF	TGTGCCAGTAGTAACCGGGATTGGGGGGCAGATACGCAGTATTTT	TRBV19	TRBJ2-3	-	-
CASSQVPEDSYNSPLHF	TGTGCCAGCAGCCAAGTGCCGGAGGACTCCTATAATTCACCCCTCCACTTT	TRBV4-2	TRBJ1-6	-	-
CASSPLGTGKGYGYTF	TGTGCCAGCAGTCCCCTCGGGACAGGGAAGGGCTATGGCTACACCTTC	TRBV27	TRBJ1-2	TRBD1	-
CASSPSGQSTSPHYF	TGTGCCAGCTCACCATCGGGACAGTCCACTTCTCCCCATTACTTC	TRBV18	TRBJ2-7	TRBD1	few
CASSLNSLNTEAFF	TGTGCCAGCAGCTTGAATTCTCTGAACACTGAAGCTTTCTTT	TRBV5-5	TRBJ1-1	-	few
CASSEPRQANNYGYTF	TGCGCCAGCAGTGAGCCCCGACAGGCTAATAACTATGGCTACACCTTC	TRBV10-2	TRBJ1-2	-	-
CASSPDSAAPVNNSPLHF	TGTGCCAGCAGCCCGGACTCGGCCGCTCCCGTGAATAATTCACCCCTCCACTTT	TRBV11-2	TRBJ1-6	-	-
CASSPAGLAGGGAQYF	TGTGCCAGCAGCCCCGCGGGACTAGCGGGGGGGGGAGCCCAGTACTTC	TRBV5-8	TRBJ2-5	TRBD2	few
CASSLTGFSGNTIYF	TGTGCCAGCAGCTTGACAGGGTTTTCTGGAAACACCATATATTTT	TRBV7-3	TRBJ1-3	TRBD1	-
CASSHGQGPGYTF	TGTGCCAGCAGCCATGGACAGGGACCTGGCTACACCTTC	TRBV6-6	TRBJ1-2	TRBD1	-
CASSDIQNTEAFF	TGTGCCAGCTCAGACATACAGAACACTGAAGCTTTCTTT	TRBV18	TRBJ1-1	-	-
CASRVRAGDTEAFF	TGCGCGAGCAGGGTCCGGGCCGGGGACACTGAAGCTTTCTTT	TRBV5-1	TRBJ1-1	-	-